This T cell receptor (beta chain) emerged from a study of T-cell memory formation after mild COVID-19. As for the study in general: Largely donor-specific sequence clusters came from a couple of donors. Whole-study findings and limits: Researchers found some responding clones in pre-infection memory, a sign that cross-reactive memory joined. Clones shrinking between day 15 and 85 showed a balanced CD4/CD8 split, and those that grew later tilted toward CD4+.

The authors produced TCR alpha and TCR beta cDNA libraries with sample barcodes and UMIs by 5'RACE using constant-segment primers. Via MiXCR, TCRdb re-called the 5' RACE reads, giving one row per CDR3 protein. The sample includes fewer than 450,000 distinct CDR3 sequences, about 21% of them seen just once. The length of the CDR3 is 17 residues. Germline V gene sequence: CDR1 SGDLS, CDR2 YYNGEE. The J segment lost 3 bases and the V segment lost 4 bases, leaving 10 bases of the junction unmatched. There are a few counts of this clonotype. The antigen is unknown. The receptor was isolated from an adult woman who had mild COVID-19 (a few samples of this study predate the infection). Cell type and time point are not known. The rearrangement joins TRBV9 to TRBJ2-2, with TRBD1 identical over 9 bases. Input material: PBMCs or a T cell subset sorted from them (not recorded which). CDR3 residues: CASSLPPGQGDTGELFF. CDR3 bases: TGTGCCAGCAGCCTACCCCCGGGACAGGGCGACACCGGGGAGCTGTTTTTT.